This T cell receptor beta chain stems from a study of CD8 T cells in ankylosing spondylitis. Notes on the study in general: Among TCR beta sequences, a motif of eight or nine highly homologous variants appeared characteristic of ankylosing spondylitis blood.

Many counts were recorded for this clonotype. Its antigen remains unknown. TCRdb called the 5' RACE reads again in MiXCR, with one record for every CDR3 protein. The repertoire holds 700,000 to 850,000 distinct CDR3 sequences, with 12% as singletons. Germline V lookup: CDR1 DFQATT, CDR2 SNEGSKA (reference sequence). This CDR3 has 11 amino acids. V was shortened by 5 bases and J by 11 bases, with 15 bases between the two germline ends. The source is a male donor with ankylosing spondylitis. The sample was blood, either unsorted or a sorted T cell fraction (not recorded which). The chain couples TRBV20-1 to TRBJ1-1, with no clear D. The CDR3 nucleotides are TGCAGTGCTGCGTTGGGGTTGAGGGCTTTCTTT. This sequence encodes CSAALGLRAFF.